This section outlines one T cell receptor beta chain sequence together with its context. The sample belongs to a study of blood T cell repertoires in COVID-19. As for the study in general: Sample material is recorded as cDNA or gDNA derived from T cells, B-cell-depleted T cells, or PBMCs.

Trimming at V came to 5 bases and at J to 2 bases, leaving 10 bases not matched to a gene. Germline V CDR1 and CDR2: SGHRS, YFSETQ. The CDR3 runs 17 residues. Clones were sequenced by immunoSEQ multiplex PCR, and TCRdb holds only the in-frame ones, with some missing. Counted here are 100,000 to 150,000 clones, more than 70% occurring once; the ten biggest clones make up approximately 1.5%. The origin of this receptor is a man aged 55-75 years with acute or convalescent COVID-19. The sample consisted of peripheral blood. The V call is TRBV5-1, the J call TRBJ2-1; the match to TRBD1 covers 10 bases. CDR3 sequence (DNA): TGCGCCAGCAGGCCCCCGGGACAGGGGTCAGCCTACAATGAGCAGTTCTTC. Encoded protein: CASRPPGQGSAYNEQFF.